A single sample gave rise to the 8 T cell receptor beta chains below, sequenced in a study of blood T cell repertoires in COVID-19 (dated by TCRdb to about 2020). Libraries were prepared through the immunoSEQ multiplex PCR assay. In TCRdb, the immuneACCESS table is reduced to in-frame sequences with V and J assigned. These tables do not hold every clone; where another copy was compared, an unresolved V gene accounts for under half, and the others remain unexplained. The sample includes fewer than 350,000 clones, with more than 80% observed a single time. The top ten hold 6.8% of the sample. The sequencing sample was made of peripheral blood. The receptor source for this set is a woman between 25 and 40 years old with COVID-19, enrolled during active disease.

This sequence joins TRBV7-9 and TRBJ2-2; 7 nucleotides match TRBD2. J was trimmed by 2 bases and V by 5 bases; bases with no gene match: 5. The CDR3 length is 15 residues. The V gene's germline CDR1 is SEHNR and CDR2 FQNEAQ (reference sequence). The CDR3 DNA sequence: TGTGCCAGCAGCGAGGGACTATTTAACACCGGGGAGCTGTTTTTT. Protein sequence: CASSEGLFNTGELFF.

As to this clone: A much larger clone is a single base away; this may be a read error. The genes are TRBV7-2 and TRBJ1-2; 7 bases agree with TRBD1. CDR1 is SGHTA, CDR2 FQGNSA, per germline. V lost 3 bases and J lost 4; bases outside the gene matches: 2. The CDR3 length is 13 residues. CDR3 amino acids: CASSFGTAYGYTF. The CDR3, as DNA: TGTGCCAGCAGCTTCGGGACAGCCTATGGCTACACCTTC.

This clone appeared once. The rearrangement links TRBV19 to TRBJ2-1, with 7 bases lining up with TRBD1. Germline V gene lookup returns CDR1 LNHDA and CDR2 SQIVND (reference sequence). The length of the CDR3 is 15 residues. V shed 4 bases, J shed 5 bases, and the junction held 8 bases outside the gene matches. As DNA, the CDR3 is TGTGCCAGTAGTAACGGACAGGCTTTAGACAATGAGCAGTTCTTC. Translation: CASSNGQALDNEQFF.

The table lists this clone with a few counts. This chain connects TRBV18 to TRBJ2-5; 8 nucleotides line up with TRBD1. The V gene's germline CDR1 is KGHSH and CDR2 LQKENI. V was pared by 0 bases and J by 7 bases, with 13 bases of the junction left unmatched. CDR3 length equals 17 residues. The CDR3 sequence: CASSPPGRGRSVATQYF. The DNA for the CDR3 is TGTGCCAGCTCACCACCGGGCAGGGGGCGGTCGGTAGCGACCCAGTACTTC.

J is TRBJ2-7 and V is TRBV13; 7 nucleotides match TRBD1. There are 14 residues in the CDR3. J gave up 2 bases and V 1 base, and 2 bases lay outside the gene matches. From germline, CDR1 is PRHDT and CDR2 FYEKMQ (reference sequence). The CDR3 nucleotides read TGTGCCAGCAGCTTAGTAGGGGGCGCCTACGAGCAGTACTTC. Protein product: CASSLVGGAYEQYF.

The gene calls are TRBV11-2 and TRBJ2-1; a possible D gene is TRBD2 (6 bases). There are 15 residues in the CDR3. Germline CDR1 reads SGHAT; CDR2 reads FQNNGV. V dropped 0 bases and J dropped 6 bases, with 12 bases sitting between them. This chain's CDR3 is CASSLEASEINEQFF. CDR3 in DNA: TGTGCCAGCAGCTTAGAGGCTAGCGAGATCAATGAGCAGTTCTTC.

This clone has a single count. This chain joins TRBV7-3 and TRBJ1-5; D not resolved. The CDR3 extends over 13 amino acids. V was clipped by 2 bases and J by 6 bases, with 8 bases between them. CDR1 and CDR2 (germline): SGHTA, FQGTGA. Written as DNA, the CDR3 is TGTGCCAGCAGCTTAGTTGGCGGTCAGCCCCAGCATTTT. It is translated as CASSLVGGQPQHF.

The chain employs TRBV11-2 and TRBJ2-7; TRBD2 is a possible D gene (5 bases). Germline lookup yields CDR1 SGHAT and CDR2 FQNNGV. V was clipped by 0 bases and J by 7 bases, with 13 bases between them. The CDR3 extends over 14 amino acids. CDR3 amino acids: CASSLDRSPGEQYF. CDR3 bases: TGTGCCAGCAGCTTAGATAGGTCCCCGGGGGAGCAGTACTTC.